A selection of T cell receptor beta chains follows, all from one sample in a study of T-cell memory formation after mild COVID-19. TCRdb re-analysed the 5' RACE reads in MiXCR, keeping a single row per CDR3 protein. The sample has almost 550,000 distinct CDR3 sequences, roughly 20% seen once; the top ten hold around 13%. The material sequenced was PBMCs or a T cell subset sorted from them (not recorded which). The receptors originated from an adult woman who had mild COVID-19 (a few samples of this study predate the infection). Cell type and time point are not known. CDR3s include the opening cysteine and the closing phenylalanine or tryptophan. A D gene is named only where the DNA matches it firmly. The listing skips clone size in some rows; elsewhere it reads once, few, many or a size class.

TRBJ1-1 | TRBV2 | NA | TRBD1 | CASSLGGRGTEAFF | TGTGCCAGCAGTCTCGGGGGCAGGGGGACTGAAGCTTTCTTT
TRBJ1-2 | TRBV12-3/TRBV12-4 | few | NA | CASSSWGRPKNYGYTF | TGTGCCAGCAGCTCGTGGGGGCGCCCCAAGAACTATGGCTACACCTTC
TRBJ2-1 | TRBV4-3 | few | NA | CASSQDRGGMLYNEQFF | TGCGCCAGCAGCCAAGACCGTGGCGGGATGCTCTACAATGAGCAGTTCTTC
TRBJ1-5 | TRBV11-2 | NA | NA | CASSRRWNQPQHF | TGTGCCAGCAGCCGAAGGTGGAATCAGCCCCAGCATTTT
TRBJ2-2 | TRBV7-8 | few | NA | CASSPNGQNTGDLFF | TGTGCCAGCAGCCCTAACGGACAGAACACCGGGGATCTGTTTTTT
TRBJ1-1 | TRBV12-3/TRBV12-4 | NA | NA | CASSSGPKGEGTEAFF | TGTGCCAGCAGCTCGGGGCCCAAGGGTGAAGGGACTGAAGCTTTCTTT
TRBJ1-2 | TRBV12-3/TRBV12-4 | few | NA | CASRPSTGQGYTF | TGTGCCAGCCGCCCAAGCACAGGGCAAGGCTACACCTTC
TRBJ1-5 | TRBV20-1 | many | NA | CSANRDISPQHF | TGCAGTGCTAACCGGGACATAAGTCCCCAGCATTTT
TRBJ1-2 | TRBV5-1 | few | NA | CASSPVTAYGYTF | TGCGCCAGCAGCCCCGTTACAGCGTATGGCTACACCTTC
TRBJ1-1 | TRBV19 | NA | TRBD1 | CASSPRGTGITEAFF | TGTGCCAGTAGCCCACGGGGGACAGGGATAACTGAAGCTTTCTTT
TRBJ2-5 | TRBV6-5 | NA | NA | CASSSLLGGETQYF | TGTGCCAGCAGTTCCCTGCTTGGGGGAGAGACCCAGTACTTC
TRBJ2-1 | TRBV20-1 | few | TRBD1 | CSAQGQLNEQFF | TGCAGCGCCCAGGGACAGCTCAATGAGCAGTTCTTC
TRBJ2-1 | TRBV7-8 | few | TRBD2 | CASSPSGGLYNEQFF | TGTGCCAGCAGCCCAAGCGGGGGGCTCTACAATGAGCAGTTCTTC
TRBJ2-7 | TRBV9 | NA | TRBD2 | CASSVESVVAGVGRQYF | TGTGCCAGCAGCGTAGAGTCCGTGGTAGCGGGAGTGGGACGGCAGTACTTC
TRBJ2-1 | TRBV11-3 | NA | NA | CASSGGGGSSYNEQFF | TGTGCCAGCAGCGGGGGGGGCGGTAGCTCCTACAATGAGCAGTTCTTC
TRBJ2-3 | TRBV6-5 | once | TRBD2 | CASSLRLAAKPDTQYF | TGTGCCAGCAGTCTGAGACTAGCCGCGAAACCAGATACGCAGTATTTT
TRBJ1-2 | TRBV6-2/TRBV6-3 | NA | NA | CASSYSERYYGYTF | TGTGCCAGCAGTTACTCGGAACGGTACTATGGCTACACCTTC
TRBJ2-7 | TRBV7-2 | NA | TRBD1 | CASSPRTGVSHEQYF | TGTGCCAGCAGCCCGAGGACAGGGGTATCCCACGAGCAGTACTTC
TRBJ2-3 | TRBV7-4 | NA | TRBD2 | CASSFYRGLGLYADTQYF | TGTGCCAGCAGCTTCTATAGGGGACTAGGTCTTTACGCAGATACGCAGTATTTT
TRBJ2-1 | TRBV10-3 | many | NA | CAISVVTDDNEQFF | TGTGCCATCTCGGTGGTAACTGATGACAATGAGCAGTTCTTC
TRBJ1-5 | TRBV5-1 | NA | TRBD1 | CASSYGTGSNQPQHF | TGCGCCAGCAGCTACGGGACAGGTAGCAATCAGCCCCAGCATTTT
TRBJ2-7 | TRBV12-3/TRBV12-4 | few | TRBD1 | CASSTRQGDEQYF | TGTGCCAGCAGTACCCGACAGGGCGACGAGCAGTACTTC
TRBJ1-1 | TRBV5-6 | NA | TRBD1 | CASSARQGNEAFF | TGTGCCAGCAGCGCACGACAGGGAAATGAAGCTTTCTTT
TRBJ1-1 | TRBV29-1 | few | TRBD1 | CSVRDRALAFF | TGCAGCGTTAGGGACAGGGCCCTGGCTTTCTTT
TRBJ2-2 | TRBV5-1 | NA | NA | CASSPRIVGTGELFF | TGCGCCAGCAGCCCTCGGATCGTGGGCACCGGGGAGCTGTTTTTT
TRBJ2-1 | TRBV25-1 | NA | NA | CASTPRSSGANEQFF | TGTGCCAGCACCCCGAGGTCGTCAGGGGCGAATGAGCAGTTCTTC
TRBJ2-1 | TRBV15 | many | TRBD2 | CATSRGAGGTYNEQFF | TGTGCCACCAGCAGAGGAGCGGGGGGAACCTACAATGAGCAGTTCTTC
TRBJ2-7 | TRBV29-1 | NA | NA | CSVGGYSYEQYF | TGCAGCGTTGGTGGGTACTCCTACGAGCAGTACTTC
TRBJ1-1 | TRBV2 | NA | TRBD1 | CASEISTGADTEAFF | TGTGCCAGCGAAATCTCGACAGGGGCGGACACTGAAGCTTTCTTT
TRBJ2-2 | TRBV6-1 | NA | NA | CASTERGNTGELFF | TGTGCCAGCACCGAGAGGGGCAACACCGGGGAGCTGTTTTTT
TRBJ1-3 | TRBV29-1 | NA | TRBD1 | CSVTGGSGNTIYF | TGCAGCGTTACAGGGGGCTCTGGAAACACCATATATTTT
TRBJ2-7 | TRBV4-2 | NA | NA | CASSQDLPGSYEQYF | TGTGCCAGCAGCCAAGATCTTCCGGGCAGCTACGAGCAGTACTTC
TRBJ2-7 | TRBV6-6 | NA | TRBD1 | CASSPDRALSYEQYF | TGTGCCAGCAGTCCGGACAGGGCCCTTTCCTACGAGCAGTACTTC